A single sample is the source of the 14 T cell receptor beta chains below, sequenced in a study of technical replicates of blood from several donors (dated by TCRdb to between 2016 and 2019). Library construction relied on the immunoSEQ multiplex PCR assay. What TCRdb holds here is the immuneACCESS table cut down to in-frame rearrangements. Part of the clones is not present; checked against another copy, under half of the missing clones reflect an unresolved V gene, and the others are unexplained. In this sample the table shows around 79,000 clones, around 94% of which occur a single time. Of the sample, about 0.4% is held by the ten largest clones. The sample comprised T cells isolated from PBMCs. All receptors derive from a human donor in good health.

This clone was recorded only once. The chain employs TRBV9 and TRBJ2-7, with TRBD2 matching over 11 bases. The CDR3 runs 16 residues. V lost 0 bases to trimming and J lost 1 base; unmatched junction nucleotides: 3. In germline, CDR1 is SGDLS, CDR2 YYNGEE. In DNA form, the CDR3 reads TGTGCCAGCAGCGTAGGTCTAGCGGGAGGTTCCTACGAGCAGTACTTC. Amino acids: CASSVGLAGGSYEQYF.

This chain links TRBV25-1 with TRBJ1-5, with TRBD1 as a possible D gene (5 bases). Trimming took 5 bases from V and 1 from J, leaving 12 bases between them. CDR1 and CDR2 (germline): MGHDK, SYGVNS. The CDR3 has 15 amino acids. The CDR3 spells CASSLSGGSNQPQHF. The CDR3 nucleotides read TGTGCCAGCAGTCTGTCCGGGGGAAGCAATCAGCCCCAGCATTTT. The whole variable domain, filled in from reference TRBV25-1 and TRBJ1-5, reads EADIYQTPRYLVIGTGKKITLECSQTMGHDKMYWYQQDPGMELHLIHYSYGVNSTEKGDLSSESTVSRIRTEHFPLTLESARPSHTSQYLCASSLSGGSNQPQHFGDGTRLSIL.

This clone was seen a single time. CDR3 coding DNA: TGCGCCAGCAGCCAAGGGACAGACTATGGCTACACCTTC. Its translation: CASSQGTDYGYTF. The gene calls are TRBV4-1 and TRBJ1-2; D is perhaps TRBD1 (6 bases). The V end was cut by 1 base, the J end by 3 bases, with 6 bases between. There are 13 residues in the CDR3. The germline CDR1 and CDR2 sequences are MGHRA and YSYEKL.

The chain recombines TRBV6-5 with TRBJ1-4; perhaps TRBD1 as D (5 bases). The CDR3 runs to 14 residues. Germline V gives CDR1 MNHEY, CDR2 SVGAGI. The germline V and J ends were trimmed by 6 bases and 5 bases, with 13 bases remaining between them. The CDR3 nucleotides read TGTGCCAGCAGCTTAGTGGCAGGGAATGAAAAACTGTTTTTT. Amino acid sequence: CASSLVAGNEKLFF.

The table lists this clone with a count of one. J is TRBJ1-1 and V is TRBV6-1, with 8 bases matching TRBD1. V trimming: 4 bases; J trimming: 4 bases; junction bases outside the gene matches: 5. The CDR3 is 14 amino acids. Germline-derived CDR1 and CDR2 are MNHNS and SASEGT. CDR3 nucleotides: TGTGCCAGCAGTGTAGGGCAGGGGGCCACTGAAGCTTTCTTT. It specifies CASSVGQGATEAFF.

The chain carries TRBV5-8 and TRBJ1-3; maybe TRBD1 (5 bases). V was trimmed by 2 bases and J by 0 bases, leaving 12 bases between them. Germline CDR1 is SGHTS and CDR2 is YDEGEE. The CDR3 is 16 amino acids. DNA of the CDR3: TGTGCCAGCAGCTTAACCCTCACAGGCTCTGGAAACACCATATATTTT. As protein: CASSLTLTGSGNTIYF.

J is TRBJ1-5 and V is TRBV10-3; tentative D call: TRBD1 (5 bases). This CDR3 region has 15 residues. With 3 bases removed from V and 4 bases from J, the gap between germline ends came to 13 bases. Germline V CDR1 and CDR2: ENHRY, SYGVKD. CDR3 nucleotides: TGTGCCATCAGTGATTCTTCAGCAGGGAATCAGCCCCAGCATTTT. It translates to CAISDSSAGNQPQHF.

The chain recombines TRBV2 with TRBJ2-2; 15 bases map to TRBD2. This CDR3 is 18 amino acids long. V trimming: 7 bases; J trimming: 0 bases; junction bases outside the gene matches: 6. The germline gives CDR1 SNHLY, CDR2 FYNNEI. The CDR3 DNA reads as TGTGCCAGCAAGTTCAGGACTAGCGGGAGGGCGAACACCGGGGAGCTGTTTTTT. Amino acid sequence: CASKFRTSGRANTGELFF.

V usage is TRBV19 and J usage is TRBJ2-3; 10 bases map to TRBD2. Germline lookup yields CDR1 LNHDA and CDR2 SQIVND (reference sequence). V lost 7 bases, J lost 6 bases, and 4 bases stayed unmatched. This CDR3 has 13 residues. The CDR3 loop reads CASNLAGADTQYF. CDR3 DNA: TGTGCCAGTAATCTAGCGGGAGCTGATACGCAGTATTTT.

This clone was recorded only once. The chain employs TRBV4-1 and TRBJ1-1; D remains unclear. This CDR3 is 13 amino acids long. Trimming removed 6 bases from V and 4 bases from J, with 12 bases in between. Germline values: CDR1 MGHRA, CDR2 YSYEKL. The CDR3 sequence: CASRGLTRTEAFF. DNA for the CDR3: TGCGCCAGCAGGGGCCTTACCCGCACTGAAGCTTTCTTT.

V gene TRBV28 combines with J gene TRBJ2-1; no firm D call. The CDR3 runs to 10 residues. Germline V lookup: CDR1 MDHEN, CDR2 SYDVKM. V shed 8 bases and J shed 6 bases, with 5 bases lying between them. CDR3 coding DNA: TGTGCCAGCTACGGCAATGAGCAGTTCTTC. Translating gives CASYGNEQFF.

V is TRBV19 and J is TRBJ1-5; D is ambiguous. Germline V gene data show CDR1 as LNHDA and CDR2 as SQIVND (reference sequence). V lost 2 bases to trimming and J lost 8 bases, with 10 bases between them. The length of the CDR3 is 13 residues. CDR3 protein: CASSIFSGEPQHF. The CDR3 bases are TGTGCCAGTAGTATATTTAGCGGAGAGCCCCAGCATTTT.

This rearrangement joins TRBV23-1 to TRBJ2-5; 8 nucleotides match TRBD1. TRBV23-1 is an ORF for which the function is uncertain. The CDR3 runs to 12 residues. This chain's CDR3 is CADRDRQETQYF. DNA for the CDR3: TGCGCAGACCGGGACAGGCAAGAGACCCAGTACTTC.

This chain joins TRBV7-2 and TRBJ1-2, with unresolved D. This CDR3 spans 14 amino acids. Per the germline V gene, CDR1 is SGHTA and CDR2 is FQGNSA. Trimming took 1 base from V and 3 from J, leaving 9 bases between them. CDR3 DNA: TGTGCCAGCAGCTTAGTAGGAGACCACTATGGCTACACCTTC. Protein: CASSLVGDHYGYTF.